The 29 T cell receptor beta chains given below trace back to one sample, sequenced in a study of T cell changes during pregnancy in multiple sclerosis. Assay used: immunoSEQ multiplex PCR; TCRdb lists only in-frame clones, some missing. Here the sample spans roughly 18,000 clones, approximately 81% being singletons. This specimen consisted of CD8+ T cells from peripheral blood mononuclear cells, obtained after pregnancy. The receptors shown here come from a female donor with multiple sclerosis, enrolled in a pregnancy study.

The gene calls are TRBV6-1 and TRBJ2-3, with 9 bases aligning to TRBD2. This CDR3 has 16 amino acids. CDR1 MNHNS and CDR2 SASEGT come from the germline V gene. The trim removed 0 bases at V and 2 bases at J, leaving 3 bases unmatched. In DNA, the CDR3 is TGTGCCAGCAGTGAAGCGCGGGGGGGGGCCACAGATACGCAGTATTTT. It codes for CASSEARGGATDTQYF.

The chain links TRBV28 to TRBJ2-7; the D gene is possibly TRBD1 (6 bases). Per the germline V gene, CDR1 is MDHEN and CDR2 is SYDVKM. V was shortened by 7 bases and J by 0 bases, with 13 bases between the two germline ends. The CDR3 is 14 residues long. The CDR3 sequence: CASKSGGYSYEQYF. The CDR3 DNA is TGTGCCAGCAAGTCTGGGGGCTACTCCTACGAGCAGTACTTC.

This clone was seen more than once but under ten times. This chain connects TRBV4-3 to TRBJ1-5; the D is unclear. The CDR3 loop spans 14 amino acids. V lost 5 bases and J 6 bases, leaving 14 bases between the germline ends. Germline V gene sequence: CDR1 LGHNA, CDR2 YSLEER. CDR3 nucleotides: TGCGCCAGCAGCTCGGAAGCGGGCAGTCAGCCCCAGCATTTT. Translating it yields CASSSEAGSQPQHF.

The chain recombines TRBV21-1 with TRBJ2-1; no check of the table's D call, TRBD2, against the DNA was made. TRBV21-1 is labeled a pseudogene. CDR3 length: 18 residues. The chain's CDR3 is CASSKGTSGISSYNEQFF. DNA for the CDR3: TGTGCCAGCAGCAAAGGTACTAGCGGGATTAGCTCCTACAATGAGCAGTTCTTC.

By sample share, this clone is medium-sized (0.01 to 0.1%). V gene TRBV7-2 combines with J gene TRBJ1-3; 8 bases are a match to TRBD1. CDR3 size: 15 residues. Trimming at V came to 5 bases and at J to 2 bases, leaving 5 bases not matched to a gene. CDR1 is SGHTA, CDR2 FQGNSA, per germline. The chain's CDR3 is CASSPLTGAGNTIYF. Written as DNA, the CDR3 is TGTGCCAGCAGCCCTCTGACAGGGGCTGGAAACACCATATATTTT.

J is TRBJ1-3 and V is TRBV12-5; D may be TRBD1 (6 bases). Germline V gives CDR1 LGHNT, CDR2 FRNRAP. V shed 5 bases and J shed 1 base, with 12 bases lying between them. The CDR3 spans 15 residues. CDR3 in DNA: TGTGCTAGTGGTCCTTCTCAGGGGTCTGGAAACACCATATATTTT. Translation gives CASGPSQGSGNTIYF. Variable domain in full (rest from reference TRBV12-5 and TRBJ1-3): DARVTQTPRHKVTEMGQEVTMRCQPILGHNTVFWYRQTMMQGLELLAYFRNRAPLDDSGMPKDRFSAEMPDATLATLKIQPSEPRDSAVYFCASGPSQGSGNTIYFGEGSWLTVV.

This chain connects TRBV10-3 to TRBJ1-2, with D possibly matching TRBD1 (6 bases). This CDR3 contains 13 residues. Trimming pared 2 bases from V and 4 bases from J, leaving 8 bases between. From germline, CDR1 is ENHRY and CDR2 SYGVKD. The CDR3 nucleotides read TGTGCCATCAGTGAGAAGACAGGCTATGGCTACACCTTC. This translates into CAISEKTGYGYTF.

This chain uses TRBV4-1 with TRBJ1-4, with TRBD1 identical over 8 bases. V lost 5 bases, J lost 11 bases, and 4 bases stayed unmatched. Germline V CDR1 and CDR2: MGHRA, YSYEKL. The CDR3 has 12 amino acids. In DNA form, the CDR3 reads TGCGCCAGCAGCTTGGACAGGGAGAAACTGTTTTTT. Encoded protein: CASSLDREKLFF.

The chain has TRBV7-9 and TRBJ1-1; 9 bases are shared with TRBD1. This CDR3 contains 17 residues. V dropped 5 bases and J dropped 3; count of bases not matched to a gene: 13. The germline V gene has CDR1 SEHNR and CDR2 FQNEAQ (reference sequence). The CDR3 DNA sequence: TGTGCCAGCAGCCCTAGGGGACAGGGAAGGCGTTACACTGAAGCTTTCTTT. Protein product: CASSPRGQGRRYTEAFF.

The chain joins TRBV4-2 to TRBJ2-7, with 7 positions matching TRBD2. CDR3 length: 15 residues. Germline values: CDR1 LGHNA, CDR2 YNFKEQ. The ends lost 4 bases at V and 5 bases at J; junction bases unmatched: 11. CDR3 region: CASSPGAGEPHEQYF. DNA for the CDR3: TGTGCCAGCAGCCCCGGCGCGGGAGAACCCCACGAGCAGTACTTC.

The CDR3: CASSQDRDSNQPQHF. Here the CDR3 DNA reads TGCGCCAGCAGCCAAGACAGGGATAGCAATCAGCCCCAGCATTTT. The chain links TRBV4-3 to TRBJ1-5; tentative D call: TRBD1 (5 bases). The CDR3 runs 15 residues. CDR1 and CDR2 (germline): LGHNA, YSLEER. V dropped 0 bases and J dropped 0 bases, with 6 bases sitting between them.

Only a few counts were recorded for this clone. The rearrangement links TRBV5-4 to TRBJ2-1, with 7 bases fitting TRBD2. V lost 5 bases and J lost 7; bases outside the gene matches: 15. Germline V gene lookup returns CDR1 SGHNT and CDR2 YYREEE (reference sequence). There are 16 residues in the CDR3. The CDR3 protein is CASRGERDYPGNEQFF. CDR3 nucleotide sequence: TGTGCCAGCAGGGGGGAGCGGGACTACCCGGGTAATGAGCAGTTCTTC. The full variable domain, with the rest looked up from reference TRBV5-4 and TRBJ2-1, is ETGVTQSPTHLIKTRGQQVTLRCSSQSGHNTVSWYQQALGQGPQFIFQYYREEENGRGNFPPRFSGLQFPNYSSELNVNALELDDSALYLCASRGERDYPGNEQFFGPGTRLTVL.

J is TRBJ2-7 and V is TRBV4-1, with D tentatively TRBD1 (6 bases). The CDR3 sequence is 14 residues long. Per germline, CDR1 MGHRA and CDR2 YSYEKL. The V and J ends lost 1 base and 5 bases respectively, with 12 bases between them. CDR3 residues: CASSQGPGADEQYF. Written as DNA, the CDR3 is TGCGCCAGCAGCCAAGGGCCAGGGGCGGACGAGCAGTACTTC.

The rearrangement joins TRBV6-4 to TRBJ2-3; 7 nucleotides agree with TRBD2. Germline V CDR1 and CDR2: MRHNA, SNTAGT. The CDR3 runs to 16 residues. Trimming removed 4 bases from V and 0 bases from J; junction bases left unmatched: 7. CDR3 amino acids: CASSGVPGGSTDTQYF. Written as DNA, the CDR3 is TGTGCCAGCAGTGGCGTACCGGGGGGTAGCACAGATACGCAGTATTTT.

The chain recombines TRBV7-7 with TRBJ1-1; D not resolved. Trimming removed 1 base from V and 1 base from J, with 7 bases in between. This CDR3 has 14 amino acids. Germline V gene data show CDR1 as SSHAT and CDR2 as FNYEAQ (reference sequence). DNA of the CDR3: TGTGCCAGCAGCTTAGAGTGGGCGAACACTGAAGCTTTCTTT. Protein sequence: CASSLEWANTEAFF.

The chain carries TRBV4-1 and TRBJ1-4, with D perhaps TRBD1 (5 bases). CDR1 and CDR2 from the germline V gene are MGHRA and YSYEKL. The ends were cut back, 4 bases at V and 0 bases at J, with 9 bases in the middle. This CDR3 has 15 residues. For the CDR3, the DNA is TGCGCCAGCAGCCGCTTACAGGCAACTAATGAAAAACTGTTTTTT. Its protein product is CASSRLQATNEKLFF.

The chain uses TRBV6-5 and TRBJ2-3, with TRBD1 as a possible D gene (5 bases). With 5 bases removed from V and 2 bases from J, the gap between germline ends came to 14 bases. The CDR3 is made up of 15 amino acids. CDR1 MNHEY and CDR2 SVGAGI come from the germline V gene. The CDR3 DNA reads TGTGCCAGCAGTGCCAGGCAGGACAACACAGATACGCAGTATTTT. Translation: CASSARQDNTDTQYF.

V gene TRBV7-8 combines with J gene TRBJ2-2; 11 positions agree with TRBD2. Losses at the gene ends were 6 bases for V and 5 bases for J; bases not matched to a gene: 14. The CDR3 totals 18 residues. CDR1 and CDR2 from the germline V gene are SGHVS and FQNEAQ. The CDR3 here is CASSEVLAGGLGTGELFF. CDR3 nucleotides: TGTGCCAGCAGTGAGGTTCTAGCGGGAGGTCTGGGAACCGGGGAGCTGTTTTTT.

The J gene is TRBJ2-7, the V gene TRBV28, with D possibly TRBD1 on 6 matching bases. V was shortened by 5 bases and J by 7 bases, with 21 bases between the two germline ends. CDR1 is MDHEN and CDR2 is SYDVKM in the germline V gene. The CDR3 extends over 15 amino acids. For the CDR3, the DNA is TGTGCCAGCAGTGGCAGGGGTTTGGCCAGGCTGGAGCAGTACTTC. Translation gives CASSGRGLARLEQYF.

This chain uses TRBV4-1 with TRBJ2-7, with D maybe TRBD2 (5 bases). Germline CDR1 reads MGHRA; CDR2 reads YSYEKL. V gave up 4 bases and J gave up 3 bases, with 37 bases separating them. The CDR3 length is 22 residues. CDR3 coding DNA: TGCGCCAGCAGCCTACTGATTAATCCCCCGGGATCTCCCCGAAAGAGTCGCTACGAGCAGTACTTC. It encodes CASSLLINPPGSPRKSRYEQYF.

This rearrangement joins TRBV5-1 to TRBJ2-1, with D possibly matching TRBD2 (6 bases). CDR1 and CDR2 (germline): SGHRS, YFSETQ. This CDR3 is 14 amino acids long. The V end lost 6 bases, the J end lost 5 bases, and 15 bases lay between the germline ends. CDR3 in DNA: TGCGCCAGCACCCCGGACTACCGGAACAATGAGCAGTTCTTC. Residues: CASTPDYRNNEQFF.

Points on this clone: At one end the junction does not follow the germline gene, possibly because of a read error. J is TRBJ1-1 and V is TRBV4-1; no definite D call. CDR1 and CDR2 from the germline V gene are MGHRA and YSYEKL. The CDR3 covers 18 residues. Here the CDR3 DNA reads TGCGCCAGCAGCAAAGACACGCTTGGGCAGTTACAGAACACTGAAGCTTTCTTT. Its translation is CASSKDTLGQLQNTEAFF.

The J gene is TRBJ2-1, the V gene TRBV7-3; 11 nucleotides align to TRBD2. V shed 5 bases and J 7 bases; nucleotides not matched to a gene: 19. The CDR3 runs to 19 residues. From germline, CDR1 is SGHTA and CDR2 FQGTGA. Here the CDR3 reads CASSPVIAGGPGSWNEQFF. The CDR3, as DNA: TGTGCCAGCAGCCCCGTAATAGCGGGAGGGCCGGGTTCGTGGAATGAGCAGTTCTTC.

The chain links TRBV4-1 to TRBJ2-1, with 9 bases matching TRBD2. Looked up from germline, CDR1 is MGHRA and CDR2 is YSYEKL. V dropped 3 bases and J dropped 2; count of bases not matched to a gene: 2. The length of the CDR3 is 15 residues. The CDR3 protein is CASSQAGGTYNEQFF. In nucleotides, the CDR3 is TGCGCCAGCAGCCAGGCGGGAGGGACCTACAATGAGCAGTTCTTC.

The rearrangement uses TRBV25-1 and TRBJ2-7, with TRBD1 matching 8 bases. The CDR3 has 15 amino acids. CDR1 is MGHDK, CDR2 SYGVNS, per germline. The V segment lost 6 bases and the J segment 2 bases; nucleotides outside the gene matches: 9. The CDR3 loop reads CASSDKTGETYEQYF. The CDR3 DNA follows: TGTGCCAGCAGCGATAAGACAGGGGAAACCTACGAGCAGTACTTC.

J is TRBJ1-1 and V is TRBV9; no definite D call. Germline CDR1 reads SGDLS; CDR2 reads YYNGEE. The CDR3 covers 14 residues. Between the trimmed V and J ends, which lost 0 bases and 4 bases, there was a span of 10 bases. CDR3 residues: CASSVVFAGTEAFF. Here the CDR3 DNA reads TGTGCCAGCAGCGTAGTATTTGCAGGCACTGAAGCTTTCTTT.

This clone was observed once. The chain is built from TRBV6-5 and TRBJ2-7; 8 bases align to TRBD1. The CDR3 consists of 14 residues. J lost 2 bases, V lost 5 bases, and 5 bases had no gene match. CDR1 is MNHEY, CDR2 SVGAGI, per germline. The CDR3 spells CASSRQGPPYEQYF. The CDR3 DNA sequence: TGTGCCAGCAGTCGACAGGGGCCCCCCTACGAGCAGTACTTC.

The V gene is TRBV27, the J gene TRBJ1-6, with 7 positions matching TRBD1. Germline lookup yields CDR1 MNHEY and CDR2 SMNVEV (reference sequence). V lost 5 bases to trimming and J lost 7 bases; unmatched junction nucleotides: 11. The CDR3 extends over 16 amino acids. CDR3 residues: CASSVLRGSGNSPLHF. The CDR3 DNA sequence: TGTGCCAGCAGTGTCCTCAGGGGGAGTGGAAATTCACCCCTCCACTTT.

By sample fraction, this clone is medium-sized. This chain links TRBV4-1 with TRBJ2-3; TRBD2 might be the D (5 bases). The CDR3 spans 14 residues. Trimming stripped 0 bases from V and 4 bases from J, with 8 bases between. The germline CDR1 and CDR2 sequences are MGHRA and YSYEKL. The CDR3 sequence: CASSQEAGADTQYF. In DNA form, the CDR3 reads TGCGCCAGCAGCCAAGAGGCGGGCGCAGATACGCAGTATTTT.